Reported below is one T cell receptor (beta chain). This specimen comes from a study of blood T cell repertoires in COVID-19. This CDR3 comprises 14 residues. Trimming removed 0 bases from V and 2 bases from J, with 7 bases in between. Germline V gives CDR1 ENHRY, CDR2 SYGVKD. Assay used: immunoSEQ multiplex PCR; TCRdb lists only in-frame clones, some missing. The sample lists 130,000 to 150,000 clones, approximately 90% seen once, with roughly 4% in the top ten. Material: peripheral blood. The chain employs TRBV10-3 and TRBJ1-2, with a tentative D call TRBD1 (5 bases). This receptor was identified in a woman aged 40 to 50 with acute or convalescent COVID-19. The CDR3 reads CAISESGANYGYTF. The CDR3 region has the DNA TGTGCCATCAGTGAGTCTGGGGCGAACTATGGCTACACCTTC.